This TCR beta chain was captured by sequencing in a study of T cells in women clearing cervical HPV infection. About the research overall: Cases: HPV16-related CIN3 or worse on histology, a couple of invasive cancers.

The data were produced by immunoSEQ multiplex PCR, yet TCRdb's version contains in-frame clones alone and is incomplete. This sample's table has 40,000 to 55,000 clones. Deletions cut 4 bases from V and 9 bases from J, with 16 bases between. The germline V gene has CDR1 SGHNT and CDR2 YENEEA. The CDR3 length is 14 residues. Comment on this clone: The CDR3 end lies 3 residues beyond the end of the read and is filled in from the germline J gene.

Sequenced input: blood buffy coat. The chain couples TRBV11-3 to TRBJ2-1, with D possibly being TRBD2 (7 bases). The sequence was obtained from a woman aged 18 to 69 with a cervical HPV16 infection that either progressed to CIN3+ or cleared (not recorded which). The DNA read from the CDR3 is TGTGCCAGCAGCTCCTTGAGGGGGGGAGGTGAG. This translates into CASSSLRGGGE. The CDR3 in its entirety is CASSSLRGGGEQFF. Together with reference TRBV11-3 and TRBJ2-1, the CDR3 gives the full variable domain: EAGVVQSPRYKIIEKKQPVAFWCNPISGHNTLYWYLQNLGQGPELLIRYENEEAVDDSQLPKDRFSAERLKGVDSTLKIQPAELGDSAVYLCASSSLRGGGEQFFGPGTRLTVL.